A single sample is the source of the 17 T cell receptor beta chains below, sequenced in a study of cytomegalovirus exposure and HLA in healthy donors. Both 60 Vbeta primers and 13 Jbeta primers went into the PCR. Some clones are missing from TCRdb's copy, which holds only in-frame ones; the method was immunoSEQ multiplex PCR. The sample includes some 130,000 clones, just over 70% of them seen just once. Sample: PBMCs. The source of these receptors is a woman aged 55 to 70 in good health and CMV-seropositive.

This clone was observed a handful of times. This rearrangement joins TRBV5-6 to TRBJ1-2; tentatively, D is TRBD1 (5 bases). Germline-derived CDR1 and CDR2 are SGHDT and YYEEEE. Trimming took off 4 bases at V and 0 bases at J, with 10 bases between the two ends. This CDR3 has 14 residues. The CDR3 protein is CASSAGQTNYGYTF. In nucleotides, the CDR3 is TGTGCCAGCAGCGCCGGACAAACTAACTATGGCTACACCTTC.

The J gene is TRBJ2-4, the V gene TRBV4-1; the D is unclear. V was clipped by 0 bases and J by 1 base, with 13 bases between them. Germline V gives CDR1 MGHRA, CDR2 YSYEKL. CDR3 length: 17 amino acids. The CDR3 loop is CASSQELVRMAKNIQYF. The DNA of the CDR3 is TGCGCCAGCAGCCAAGAACTGGTGCGGATGGCCAAAAACATTCAGTACTTC.

This clone has only one observation. The chain links TRBV5-4 to TRBJ1-1, with D unresolved. Germline V gene lookup returns CDR1 SGHNT and CDR2 YYREEE (reference sequence). CDR3 length: 12 residues. Trimming pared 6 bases from V and 5 bases from J, leaving 11 bases between. In DNA, the CDR3 is TGTGCCAGCACCGCCATCGGGACTGAAGCTTTCTTT. Residues: CASTAIGTEAFF.

J is TRBJ1-1 and V is TRBV5-6, with a possible D match to TRBD1 (5 bases). The V and J ends lost 5 bases and 1 base respectively, with 12 bases between them. This CDR3 region has 14 residues. Germline V gene sequence: CDR1 SGHDT, CDR2 YYEEEE. CDR3 in amino acids: CASSYIGGNTEAFF. As DNA, the CDR3 is TGTGCCAGCAGTTACATCGGGGGGAACACTGAAGCTTTCTTT.

The V and J genes are TRBV2 and TRBJ1-3, with 10 bases fitting TRBD1. With V trimmed by 6 bases and J by 8 bases, 10 bases remained unmatched. Per germline, CDR1 SNHLY and CDR2 FYNNEI. CDR3 size: 15 residues. The CDR3 is CASSAPTGGVDTIYF. The DNA of the CDR3 is TGTGCCAGCAGCGCGCCGACAGGGGGCGTGGACACCATATATTTT.

CDR3 loop: CASTRTGSGELFF. The CDR3 nucleotides are TGTGCCAGCACCAGGACAGGGAGCGGGGAGCTGTTTTTT. This chain connects TRBV11-3 to TRBJ2-2, with 8 bases fitting TRBD1. The germline V gene encodes CDR1 SGHNT and CDR2 YENEEA. The CDR3 totals 13 residues. Losses at the gene ends were 7 bases for V and 7 bases for J; bases not matched to a gene: 5.

The chain employs TRBV14 and TRBJ1-1, with unresolved D. CDR3 length: 15 amino acids. CDR1 and CDR2 (germline): SGHDN, FVKESK. V lost 1 base to trimming and J lost 1 base, with 10 bases between them. The CDR3 loop is CASSQVETPNTEAFF. The CDR3 DNA follows: TGTGCCAGCAGCCAAGTGGAGACCCCGAACACTGAAGCTTTCTTT.

The rearrangement links TRBV7-8 to TRBJ1-2, with a weak D call TRBD1 (5 bases). The CDR3 has 13 amino acids. CDR1 is SGHVS, CDR2 FQNEAQ, per germline. Trimming shortened V by 5 bases and J by 5 bases, and 12 bases separated the two germline ends. This CDR3 reads CASSQDSRYGYTF. CDR3 coding DNA: TGTGCCAGCAGCCAAGACAGTCGATATGGCTACACCTTC.

The chain links TRBV10-1 to TRBJ1-3; D not resolved. CDR1 and CDR2 from the germline V gene are WNHNN and SYGVQD (reference sequence). This CDR3 contains 14 residues. The ends were cut back, 6 bases at V and 0 bases at J, with 9 bases in the middle. CDR3: CASSPTSSGNTIYF. CDR3 DNA: TGCGCCAGCAGCCCCACGAGCTCTGGAAACACCATATATTTT.

This chain uses TRBV11-2 with TRBJ1-2, with a weak D call TRBD1 (6 bases). This CDR3 has 16 residues. Germline CDR1 is SGHAT and CDR2 is FQNNGV. V lost 0 bases, J lost 6 bases, and 17 bases lay in between. CDR3 sequence reads: CASSLDWGSRGDGYTF. The CDR3 DNA is TGTGCCAGCAGCTTAGATTGGGGGAGCAGGGGCGATGGCTACACCTTC.

V gene TRBV6-5 combines with J gene TRBJ2-7, with a possible D match to TRBD1 (6 bases). The germline gives CDR1 MNHEY, CDR2 SVGAGI. This CDR3 contains 13 residues. Trimming pared 6 bases from V and 0 bases from J, leaving 9 bases between. The CDR3 sequence: CASRGDNSYEQYF. Written as DNA, the CDR3 is TGTGCCAGCAGGGGGGACAACTCCTACGAGCAGTACTTC.

The chain employs TRBV6-1 and TRBJ2-3; D not resolved. The CDR3 is made up of 13 amino acids. The germline V gene encodes CDR1 MNHNS and CDR2 SASEGT. V shed 8 bases and J shed 5 bases, with 14 bases lying between them. This CDR3 is CASVPVGLDTQYF. In nucleotides, the CDR3 is TGTGCCAGCGTCCCGGTCGGGTTAGATACGCAGTATTTT.

This clone came up a few times. This CDR3 reads CASILREMNHGYTF. In DNA form, the CDR3 reads TGTGCCAGCATTTTACGGGAAATGAATCACGGCTACACCTTC. This chain uses TRBV5-6 with TRBJ1-2; no clear D gene. This CDR3 comprises 14 residues. Trimming removed 6 bases at V and 8 bases at J, with 20 bases between. CDR1 and CDR2 from the germline V gene are SGHDT and YYEEEE.

The chain's CDR3 is CASSLGGRATEAFF. The CDR3, as DNA: TGTGCCAGCAGCTTAGGAGGGCGAGCCACTGAAGCTTTCTTT. The genes are TRBV11-3 and TRBJ1-1; D remains ambiguous. CDR1 is SGHNT and CDR2 is YENEEA in the germline V gene. V was cut by 1 base and J by 4 bases, with 10 bases left in between. This CDR3 contains 14 residues.

CDR3 in amino acids: CASSLADRAAYGYTF. The CDR3, as DNA: TGTGCCAGCAGCTTGGCGGACAGGGCTGCCTATGGCTACACCTTC. This chain links TRBV5-8 with TRBJ1-2; TRBD1 matches at 8 bases. The V and J ends lost 0 bases and 4 bases, in that order; junction bases with no gene match: 5. The CDR3 extends over 15 amino acids. Germline V gene lookup returns CDR1 SGHTS and CDR2 YDEGEE. The entire variable domain, with the rest obtained from reference TRBV5-8 and TRBJ1-2, is as follows: EAGVTQSPTHLIKTRGQQATLRCSPISGHTSVYWYQQALGLGLQFLLWYDEGEERNRGNFPPRFSGRQFPNYSSELNVNALELEDSALYLCASSLADRAAYGYTFGSGTRLTVV.

As to this clone: Sequence at one end of the junction differs from germline and may be a read error. This chain links TRBV10-3 with TRBJ1-2; TRBD1 matches 7 bases. This CDR3 has 11 residues. Germline V gives CDR1 ENHRY, CDR2 SYGVKD. In DNA, the CDR3 is TGTGCCATCAGTGAGGGGGACAGTAAGAACTTC. This encodes CAISEGDSKNF.

This clone was observed a few times. The CDR3 loop is CASSGYATGESGYTF. In DNA, the CDR3 is TGTGCCAGCAGTGGATACGCGACAGGGGAGTCCGGCTACACCTTC. The V gene is TRBV6-4, the J gene TRBJ1-2; TRBD1 matches at 8 bases. Trimming took 4 bases from V and 8 from J; bases not matched to a gene: 12. Per germline, CDR1 MRHNA and CDR2 SNTAGT. CDR3 length equals 15 residues.